This T cell receptor (beta chain) was recorded in a study of OX40 agonist ivuxolimab in advanced cancers. Regarding the research as a whole: Ivuxolimab, which targeted the costimulatory receptor OX40 (CD134), was an agonistic, fully human IgG2 monoclonal antibody. Intravenous ivuxolimab was administered to patients every 2 weeks at six dose levels: 0.01, 0.1, 0.3, 1.5, 3 and 10 mg/kg. Of the 50 to 55 dose-escalation patients, hepatocellular carcinoma was present in about 20, melanoma in approximately 15, renal cell carcinoma in 9 and head and neck cancer in 9. In the dose-escalation cohort, around four fifths of patients were male, and the mean age was around 60 years, with a range of about 23 to 90. Prior anti-PD-1, anti-PD-L1 or anti-CTLA-4 therapy was permitted, and checkpoint inhibitors had been received by about 37% of dose-escalation patients. Partial responses occurred in three dose-escalation patients, of whom one had hepatocellular carcinoma and two had cutaneous melanoma. The point of sequencing TCRbeta in the periphery was to test whether ivuxolimab changed TCR sequence diversity and drove clonal T-cell expansion. The paper describes the monotherapy dose-escalation part (N of about 57 patients) of the phase I trial of ivuxolimab.

Study-wide conclusions, independent of this receptor: At doses of 0.1 to 3.0 mg/kg, clonal expansion of both CD4+ and CD8+ blood T cells was observed from baseline to week 6. On average, CD8+ T cells showed more expanded clones than CD4+ T cells after ivuxolimab. Partial responders in the 0.1-3.0 mg/kg groups had among the lowest normalized peripheral clonal expansion, especially among CD8+ T cells. Which antigens the clonally expanded peripheral T cells were specific for was not determined. Low levels of normalized T-cell clonal expansion were also shown by some nonresponding patients.

About this clone itself: Its antigen is not yet known. No clone much larger than this one lies a single base away; base qualities are absent.

Genomic DNA was isolated from the sorted cells so that the TCRbeta CDR3 region could be sequenced. The immunoSEQ Assay was used to sequence the TCRbeta CDR3 regions. Not all clones reach the TCRdb copy of this immuneACCESS table, which keeps in-frame sequences only. Checked studies attribute under half of the gap to unresolved V genes and leave the rest unexplained. Within this sample are about 53,000 clones, with 82% of them counted one time only. The ten biggest clones cover over 1.3% of the sample. Patients with a history of autoimmune disease or receiving systemic immunosuppression were excluded from the trial. In every dose cohort, peripheral blood was drawn for TCR sequencing at baseline, cycle 4 day 1, and cycle 7 day 1. The samples were taken from a phase I, first-in-human, multicenter, open-label dose-escalation trial of ivuxolimab. Adults with locally advanced or metastatic melanoma, renal cell, hepatocellular, or head and neck squamous cell carcinoma were enrolled in the trial. Before TCR sequencing, CD4+ and CD8+ T cells were separately sorted from peripheral blood.

CDR1 SGHAT and CDR2 FQNNGV are derived from the germline V gene. V loses 0 bases of germline sequence and J loses 8 bases, and the interval between the two ends is 17 bases. Counted from cysteine to phenylalanine, this CDR3 has 16 amino acids. The sequence is cut down to CDR3 DNA, 48 bases in frame from base 1. Recombination connected TRBV11-2 to TRBJ2-1; perhaps TRBD2 is the D gene, with 6 bases matching. This TCR was recovered from an adult with an advanced solid tumor such as melanoma, head and neck, liver or kidney cancer. The starting material was CD4+ or CD8+ T cells sorted from blood, obtained in a trial of the OX40 agonist ivuxolimab. CDR3 region: CASSLDLTGEEYEQFF. The sequenced DNA is TGTGCCAGCAGCTTAGATCTTACGGGAGAAGAGTATGAGCAGTTCTTC. The full variable domain, completed from the reference TRBV11-2 and TRBJ2-1 proteins outside the CDR3, reads EAGVAQSPRYKIIEKRQSVAFWCNPISGHATLYWYQQILGQGPKLLIQFQNNGVVDDSQLPKDRFSAERLKGVDSTLKIQPAKLEDSAVYLCASSLDLTGEEYEQFFGPGTRLTVL.